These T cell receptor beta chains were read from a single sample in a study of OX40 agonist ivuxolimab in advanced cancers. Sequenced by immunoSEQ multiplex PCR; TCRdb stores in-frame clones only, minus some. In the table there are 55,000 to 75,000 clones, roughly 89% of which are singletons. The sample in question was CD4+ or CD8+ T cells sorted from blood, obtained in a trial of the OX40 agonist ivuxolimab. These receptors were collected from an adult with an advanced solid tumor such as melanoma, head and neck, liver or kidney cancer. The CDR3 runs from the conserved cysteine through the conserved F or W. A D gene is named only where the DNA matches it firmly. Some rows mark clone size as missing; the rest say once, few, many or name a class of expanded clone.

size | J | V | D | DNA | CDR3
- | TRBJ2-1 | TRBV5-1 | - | TGCGCCAGCAGCTTGGATCCGGGAGCGGTGGATGAGCAGTTCTTC | CASSLDPGAVDEQFF
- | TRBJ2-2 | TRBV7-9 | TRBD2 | TGTGCCAGCAGCTTTTTCAGCGGGAGACACGGGGAGCTGTTTTTT | CASSFFSGRHGELFF
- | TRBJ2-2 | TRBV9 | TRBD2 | TGTGCCAGCAGCGAGCGGGGCCGGGACACCGGGGAGCTGTTTTTT | CASSERGRDTGELFF
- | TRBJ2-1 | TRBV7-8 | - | TGTGCCAGCAGCTACCAACCACGGGACTCCTCCTCCAATGAGCAGTTCTTC | CASSYQPRDSSSNEQFF
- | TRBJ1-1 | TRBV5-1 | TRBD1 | TGCGCCAGCAGCAAGGGACAGGGGGCCTTTGAAGCTTTCTTT | CASSKGQGAFEAFF
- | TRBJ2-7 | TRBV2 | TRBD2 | TGTGCCAGCAGTGAAGCGCGGGCGGGAGGGCCTATCGAGCAGTACTTC | CASSEARAGGPIEQYF
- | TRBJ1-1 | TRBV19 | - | TGTGCCAGTAGTATGGTCGCAGGAACCCTGTTGGGCACTGAAGCTTTCTTT | CASSMVAGTLLGTEAFF
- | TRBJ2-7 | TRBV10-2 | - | TGCGCCAGCTTATTTGGGAGACGGCAGTACTTC | CASLFGRRQYF
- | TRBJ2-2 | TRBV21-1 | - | TGTGCCAGCAGCAACCGGGACATTCCGTTCACCGGGGAGCTGTTTTTT | CASSNRDIPFTGELFF
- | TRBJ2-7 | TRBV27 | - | TGTGCCAGCAGTCTCGGGACCACGGTGGGGTACGAGCAGTACTTC | CASSLGTTVGYEQYF
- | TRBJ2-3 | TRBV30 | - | TGTGCCTGGAGTGTACGACCCAACCTTGTCCTTAACACAGATACGCAGTATTTT | CAWSVRPNLVLNTDTQYF
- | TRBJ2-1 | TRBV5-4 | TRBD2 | TGTGCCAGCAGTACCGGGACTAGCGGGAGTCGAATCTACAATGAGCAGTTCTTC | CASSTGTSGSRIYNEQFF
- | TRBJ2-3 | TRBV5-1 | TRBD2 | TGCGCCAGCAGCCCAACAACAGCGGGAGCTGGAGATACGCAGTATTTT | CASSPTTAGAGDTQYF
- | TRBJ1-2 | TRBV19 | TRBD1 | TGTGCCAGTAGTATATTAGGGCAGGGGGCTCCTGGCTACACCTTC | CASSILGQGAPGYTF
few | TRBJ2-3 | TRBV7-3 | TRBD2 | TGTGCCAGCAGCCCAAAAGTGACTAGCGGGAGGGAAACAGATACGCAGTATTTT | CASSPKVTSGRETDTQYF
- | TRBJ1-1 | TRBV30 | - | TGTGCCTGGTCCCAACAGGGTATGGGGACTGAAGCTTTCTTT | CAWSQQGMGTEAFF
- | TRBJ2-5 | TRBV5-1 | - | TGCGCCAGCAGCCCGGAGGGCCGGGGGGAGACCCAGTACTTC | CASSPEGRGETQYF
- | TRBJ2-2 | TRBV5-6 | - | TGTGCCAGCAGCTCATCCAGGACTGGACATGTGGAGCTGTTTTTT | CASSSSRTGHVELFF
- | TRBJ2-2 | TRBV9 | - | TGTGCCAGCAGCGTCTCCGGGAGTCGTAGCACCGGGGAGCTGTTTTTT | CASSVSGSRSTGELFF
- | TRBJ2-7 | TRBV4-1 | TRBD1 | TGCGCCAGCAGCCAAGATCACAGGGGCCACGAGCAGTACTTC | CASSQDHRGHEQYF
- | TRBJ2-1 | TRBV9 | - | TGTGCCAGCAGCGTCGCGGGATGGGGCTCCTACAATGAGCAGTTCTTC | CASSVAGWGSYNEQFF
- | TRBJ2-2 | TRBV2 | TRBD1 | TGTGCCAGCAGGTCGGGACAGGGCGGCACCGGGGAGCTGTTTTTT | CASRSGQGGTGELFF
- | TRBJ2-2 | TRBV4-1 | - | TGCGCCAGCAGCCGAAGAGACAGCAACGGGGAGCTGTTTTTT | CASSRRDSNGELFF
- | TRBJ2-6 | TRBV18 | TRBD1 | TGTGCCAGCTCACCGGGACAGGGAGGGCCGGGGGCCAACGTCCTGACTTTC | CASSPGQGGPGANVLTF
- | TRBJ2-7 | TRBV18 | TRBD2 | TGTGCCAGCTCTCCGACTAGCGGGACTTCCTACGAGCAGTACTTC | CASSPTSGTSYEQYF
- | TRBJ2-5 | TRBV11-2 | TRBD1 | TGTGCCAGCAGCTTAGATACAGGGGGCGGTGAGACCCAGTACTTC | CASSLDTGGGETQYF
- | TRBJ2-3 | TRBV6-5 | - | TGTGCCAGCAGTTACATTAGTCAGGGGACGGATACGCAGTATTTT | CASSYISQGTDTQYF